The T cell receptor (beta chain) described here comes from a study of T cell responses to AZD1222 COVID-19 vaccine. In the study overall: Second-dose schedules of about 4 or about 12 weeks were combined.

Study-level points and caveats: Two AZD1222 doses significantly raised spike-specific TCR breadth and depth over controls. Spike was spanned by vaccine-associated CD4 TCRs, with dominance at 160-218 and 743-854. Repertoires were collected only later (after the peak T cell response had occurred).

About this clone itself: What it binds is unknown.

Libraries were prepared by immunoSEQ multiplex PCR; TCRdb keeps only in-frame clonotypes and omits some of them. The sample lists some 120,000 clones; approximately 87% were seen once. CDR3 length: 14 residues. Germline V CDR1 and CDR2: KGHSH, LQKENI. Trimming took 1 base from V and 7 from J, leaving 14 bases between them. The rearrangement uses TRBV18 and TRBJ2-7, with TRBD1 as a possible D gene (5 bases). The sample here was peripheral blood, taken on day 0 of AZD1222 vaccination. The receptor comes from an adult in good health. The chain's CDR3 is CASSPRQDAGEQYF. The DNA of the CDR3 is TGTGCCAGCTCACCACGCCAGGACGCAGGGGAGCAGTACTTC. The full variable domain, in which reference TRBV18 and TRBJ2-7 provide the parts outside the CDR3, is NAGVMQNPRHLVRRRGQEARLRCSPMKGHSHVYWYRQLPEEGLKFMVYLQKENIIDESGMPKERFSAEFPKEGPSILRIQQVVRGDSAAYFCASSPRQDAGEQYFGPGTRLTVT.